This T cell receptor (beta chain) comes out of a study of CD8+CD57+ T cells in acquired aplastic anemia. Findings of the study overall: Any difference that existed in CD8+ Simpson's diversity between patients and controls was not significant. There were roughly 30 CD8+ CDR3 sequences that occurred in both patients and controls.

This CDR3 region has 16 residues. V dropped 6 bases and J dropped 0 bases, with 15 bases sitting between them. CDR1 and CDR2 (germline): SNHLY, FYNNEI. The template for TCR beta VDJ and CDR3 sequence profiling was genomic DNA. TCRdb re-analysed the reads in MiXCR, keeping a single row per CDR3 protein. This sample has hundreds of thousands of distinct CDR3 sequences, with approximately 56% found just once. As concerns this clonotype: The antigen is not known.

This sequence joins TRBV2 and TRBJ1-3; D might be TRBD1 (6 bases). Sequenced sample: sorted CD4+, CD8+, or CD8+CD57+ T cells (not recorded which) from PBMCs. This receptor was taken from a human donor with severe aplastic anemia or a healthy control (not recorded which). This CDR3 is CASSVGDRSSGNTIYF. CDR3 DNA sequence: TGTGCCAGCAGCGTAGGTGACAGGAGCTCTGGAAACACCATATATTTT.